This T cell receptor beta chain was sequenced in a study of STAT5B mutations in CD4+ large granular lymphocyte leukemia. The CDR3 length is 14 residues. Germline lookup yields CDR1 SGHNT and CDR2 YENEEA. V lost 3 bases and J lost 7, with 16 bases in between. Sequencing used immunoSEQ multiplex PCR; TCRdb keeps in-frame clones, though not all of them. Here the sample spans roughly 40,000 clones, roughly 79% being singletons. This clonotype originated in a human donor in good health. This chain joins TRBV11-3 and TRBJ2-7; unclear D gene. Material: CD4+ T cells from blood buffy coats. In DNA, the CDR3 is TGTGCCAGCAGCTTTGGGCTTATATTGAGGGAGCAGTACTTC. It yields the protein CASSFGLILREQYF.